Presented here are 14 T cell receptor beta chains from one specimen sequenced in a study of T cells expressing NK-cell markers. From its re-call of the 5' RACE reads, TCRdb lists each CDR3 protein once, without DNA. Here the sample table reports 500,000 to 700,000 distinct CDR3 sequences. The source material was blood T cells: a sorted CD56 or NKG2C T cell subset, CD4+ or CD8+ T cells, or bulk PBMC T cells (not recorded which). The receptors were gathered from a man between 18 and 35 years old in good health.

The chain links TRBV7-2 to TRBJ1-4; TCRdb picks TRBD1, but there is no DNA to check that call. The CDR3 extends over 16 amino acids. CDR1 and CDR2 (germline): SGHTA, FQGNSA. This CDR3 reads CASSLAGQGNYEKLFF.

The chain combines TRBV24-1 with TRBJ1-2. This CDR3 contains 13 residues. The V gene's germline CDR1 is KGHDR and CDR2 SFDVKD. CDR3 region: CATSLDGNYGYTF.

This chain's CDR3 is CASSPRTSSNTGELFF. This chain uses TRBV5-4 with TRBJ2-2; there is no DNA to check the TCRdb D call of TRBD2. This CDR3 is 16 amino acids long. Germline CDR1 reads SGHNT; CDR2 reads YYREEE (reference sequence).

The CDR3 spells CAGASGSRETQYF. The chain is built from TRBV12-3 or TRBV12-4 and TRBJ2-5; checking the TCRdb D call of TRBD2 is not possible without DNA. The CDR3 extends over 13 amino acids.

V gene TRBV7-2 combines with J gene TRBJ2-3. Germline V CDR1 and CDR2: SGHTA, FQGNSA. CDR3 length: 13 amino acids. The CDR3 here is CASSRELGDTQYF.

The chain links TRBV5-6 to TRBJ2-7. Per the germline V gene, CDR1 is SGHDT and CDR2 is YYEEEE. This CDR3 has 14 residues. The chain's CDR3 is CASSFVGRSYEQYF.

This chain links TRBV6-5 with TRBJ2-1; TCRdb selects TRBD2, and the lack of DNA leaves this call unchecked. Germline V lookup: CDR1 MNHEY, CDR2 SVGAGI. The CDR3 is 17 amino acids. The CDR3 loop reads CASRTGGSASSYNEQFF.

The chain combines TRBV29-1 with TRBJ2-7. The CDR3 contains 11 residues. Germline assignment: CDR1 SQVTM and CDR2 ANQGSEA. CDR3 protein: CSGVRPYEQYF.

This CDR3 is CASSLRKGQGAWTNTEAFF. This chain connects TRBV7-6 to TRBJ1-1; TCRdb outputs TRBD1, but without DNA this stays unchecked. The CDR3 runs 19 residues. Germline assignment: CDR1 SGHVS and CDR2 FNYEAQ. The full variable domain, completed using reference TRBV7-6 and TRBJ1-1, is GAGVSQSPRYKVTKRGQDVALRCDPISGHVSLYWYRQALGQGPEFLTYFNYEAQQDKSGLPNDRFSAERPEGSISTLTIQRTEQRDSAMYRCASSLRKGQGAWTNTEAFFGQGTRLTVV.

The chain couples TRBV7-9 to TRBJ1-2. This CDR3 spans 13 amino acids. Germline V lookup: CDR1 SEHNR, CDR2 FQNEAQ (reference sequence). The chain's CDR3 is CASSSEGVNGYTF.

The rearrangement links TRBV6-5 to TRBJ2-5. This CDR3 spans 13 amino acids. CDR1 and CDR2 from the germline V gene are MNHEY and SVGAGI. Here the CDR3 reads CASSYGVWETQYF.

The chain recombines TRBV6-5 with TRBJ1-4; TCRdb gives TRBD1 as the D gene, but with no DNA this cannot be confirmed. Germline CDR1 is MNHEY and CDR2 is SVGAGI. This CDR3 comprises 14 residues. The CDR3: CASRGAALNEKLFF.

This CDR3 is CASSAGTSGAQETQYF. This rearrangement joins TRBV27 to TRBJ2-5; TCRdb names TRBD2, which stays unverified in the absence of DNA. Germline CDR1 reads MNHEY; CDR2 reads SMNVEV (reference sequence). CDR3 length: 16 amino acids.

This rearrangement joins TRBV29-1 to TRBJ2-3. The CDR3 runs 14 residues. Germline lookup yields CDR1 SQVTM and CDR2 ANQGSEA. The CDR3 loop reads CSAQYTLGTDTQYF.